This TCR beta chain was recorded in a study of cytomegalovirus exposure and HLA in healthy donors. Study information: As an earlier analysis found, around 200 million T cells yielded about 120 million unique TCR beta sequences. Study-wide results and caveats: The likely explanation for a cluster of highly shared sequence variants was sequencing artifact.

The donors comprised healthy bone marrow donors. Note on this clone: What it binds is unknown. Other DNA sequences in the sample encode the same CDR3.

Per germline, CDR1 SGHDT and CDR2 YYEEEE. V shed 1 base and J shed 0 bases, with 8 bases lying between them. The CDR3 runs to 15 residues. The PCR made use of 60 Vbeta and 13 Jbeta primers. Data came from immunoSEQ multiplex PCR; TCRdb stores just in-frame clones and leaves some out. Reported are about 39,000 clones; the ten largest clones contain 2.5% to 3.5%. This chain links TRBV5-6 with TRBJ1-3; no clear D gene. The TCR sequence derives from a woman aged 25 to 39 in good health and CMV-seropositive. Input material: PBMCs. For the CDR3, the DNA is TGTGCCAGCAGCTTGTCTAGTTCCTCTGGAAACACCATATATTTT. Its protein is CASSLSSSSGNTIYF.